The clone carrying this T cell receptor beta chain came up a few times. The antigen is undetermined. Trimming cost V 4 bases and J 3 bases; bases outside gene matches: 9. The germline gives CDR1 MGHDK, CDR2 SYGVNS. CDR3 length: 15 amino acids. Every TCR beta cDNA library bore unique molecular identifiers. TCRdb passed the PCR reads through MiXCR, listing each CDR3 protein once. The sample lists roughly 670,000 distinct CDR3 sequences; 59% were seen once. This sample is drawn from a study of post-analysis software for immune sequencing data. General study results and limits: Several TRBV segments were more frequent in patients than controls; TRBV5-6, TRBV5-1 and TRBV20-1 belonged to this group.

This TCR was sampled from a girl aged 2-15 years with multiple sclerosis. The chain recombines TRBV25-1 with TRBJ2-7; 7 nucleotides line up with TRBD2. The sample was blood. This chain's CDR3 is CASSGTVGRGYEQYF. The CDR3 DNA sequence: TGTGCCAGCAGTGGTACGGTGGGGAGGGGCTACGAGCAGTACTTC.